This T cell receptor beta chain appears in the sequencing data of a study of regulatory T cells in long-lasting Graves disease. Germline CDR1 is SGHRS and CDR2 is YFSETQ. The CDR3 loop spans 14 amino acids. V lost 5 bases and J 9 bases, leaving 18 bases between the germline ends. As to time point: newly diagnosed GD, antithyroid drugs for less than 3 months. Following extraction of RNA from PBMCs, that RNA was used to make the TCR library. Both iRepertoire HTBI primers and Arm-PCR of CDR3 regions were used to build the TCR beta libraries. TCRdb re-called the multiplex PCR reads through MiXCR, storing one row per CDR3 protein. The profile covers fewer than 550,000 distinct CDR3 sequences, with roughly a sixth appearing a single time and more than 20% taken by the ten largest. This clonotype was recorded at least ten times. These same data were also listed under a study on T cells in Graves' hyperthyroidism and ophthalmopathy. From that report: Diagnosing involved the use of clinical symptoms, serum thyroxine and TRAb, thyroid ultrasound and orbital computed tomography.

Source: peripheral blood mononuclear cells (PBMCs), taken at new diagnosis, from a patient treated with antithyroid drugs. This receptor was identified in a middle-aged woman with Graves disease. The chain uses TRBV5-1 and TRBJ1-5; D not resolved. CDR3 sequence reads: CASRRTLDGSPQHF. The CDR3 bases are TGCGCCAGCAGACGGACCCTAGATGGTTCGCCCCAGCATTTT.